This TCR beta chain was sequenced during a study of blood T cell repertoires in COVID-19. Study as a whole: The cDNA or gDNA used as material had been derived from T cells, B-cell-depleted T cells, or PBMCs.

Profiled with immunoSEQ multiplex PCR; TCRdb holds only in-frame clones, not every one. The sample carries around 260,000 clones, roughly 88% recorded once. The V gene end was trimmed by 2 bases and the J gene end by 5 bases; junction bases not matched to a gene: 6. This CDR3 is 15 amino acids long. From germline, CDR1 is KGHSH and CDR2 LQKENI. The sample taken for sequencing was peripheral blood. The sequence was collected from a human donor in a cohort sampled during active COVID-19. The V and J genes are TRBV18 and TRBJ2-1; TRBD1 agrees at 7 bases. The chain's CDR3 is CASSPMRTGNNEQFF. Here the CDR3 DNA reads TGTGCCAGCTCACCAATGCGGACAGGCAACAATGAGCAGTTCTTC.